These T cell receptor beta chains were read from a single sample in a study of T cells in Graves' hyperthyroidism and ophthalmopathy. TCRdb independently ran MiXCR on the multiplex PCR reads; one entry per CDR3 protein. The sample has around 700,000 distinct CDR3 sequences, around 40% seen once. Sequencing input: blood. These receptors originate from a woman between 40 and 55 years old with Graves' hyperthyroidism. CDR3s include the opening cysteine and the closing phenylalanine or tryptophan. The order of the fields is CDR3 length, J gene, V gene, clone size, D gene, CDR3 DNA, CDR3 protein. The D gene is left open where the match is weak. For some rows the clone size is stated as once, few or many, or as a class when expanded; others skip it.

14	TRBJ2-7	TRBV11-1	-	-	TGTGCCAGCAGCTTTCGACGGACTCCCTACGAGCAGTACTTC	CASSFRRTPYEQYF
15	TRBJ1-1	TRBV4-3	few	-	TGCGCCAGCAGCCACTACAGGGATTGGCACACTGAAGCTTTCTTT	CASSHYRDWHTEAFF
13	TRBJ1-6	TRBV12-3/TRBV12-4	many	-	TGTGCCACCGGGGGGGGCCTAGAATCACCCCTCCACTTT	CATGGGLESPLHF
11	TRBJ1-4	TRBV28	few	-	TGTGCCAGCCATGACAGGTCCGGACTGTTTTTT	CASHDRSGLFF
15	TRBJ1-1	TRBV5-1	many	TRBD1	TGCGCCAGCATCCCTGCGGGACAGGGGGCCACTGAAGCTTTCTTT	CASIPAGQGATEAFF
15	TRBJ1-1	TRBV11-2	many	-	TGTGCCAGCAGCTTAGCGGCGGACAAGAACACTGAAGCTTTCTTT	CASSLAADKNTEAFF
15	TRBJ1-3	TRBV7-2	few	-	TGTGCCAGCGGCCCCATCGGGCTGGGGGGAAACACCATATATTTT	CASGPIGLGGNTIYF
16	TRBJ1-2	TRBV29-1	many	-	TGCAGCGTTGATTCCCTTGATTCTCGGGATCCCTATGGCTACACCTTC	CSVDSLDSRDPYGYTF
16	TRBJ2-5	TRBV7-9	many	TRBD1	TGTGCCAGCAGGACAGACAGGGGGCTTTTTCGAGAGACCCAGTACTTC	CASRTDRGLFRETQYF
13	TRBJ1-2	TRBV9	few	-	TGTGCCAGCAGCGGGCCTCAGGGCTATGGCTACACCTTC	CASSGPQGYGYTF
19	TRBJ1-3	TRBV6-5	-	TRBD1	TGTGCCAGCAGGACTCCCGGGACAGGGACGGCTTTCTCTGGAAACACCATATATTTT	CASRTPGTGTAFSGNTIYF